The clone carrying this T cell receptor beta chain appeared many times. The target antigen is unknown. The entry originates in a study of metastatic and nonmetastatic thyroid tumors. Study information: Repertoire comparisons spanned blood and tumor or nodule tissue from malignant and benign thyroid patients. Study-level points and caveats: Within blood and tumor, benign nodules reportedly had significantly lower TCR beta diversity than malignant thyroid tumors did.

Trimming pared 5 bases from V and 1 base from J, leaving 11 bases between. The CDR3 covers 14 residues. Germline V CDR1 and CDR2: MGHRA, YSYEKL. Methods used by the authors: Between-group CDR3 differences, defined by clinicopathological status, yielded a distant-metastasis classifier for papillary thyroid cancer. With MiXCR, TCRdb called clones anew from the PCR reads. Here the V and J calls rest on TCRdb's processing, not on the authors' analysis. This table holds tens of thousands of clones, roughly 15% found once. All patients were treatment-naive before thyroid surgery. The rearrangement joins TRBV4-1 to TRBJ1-2; D perhaps matches TRBD1 (5 bases). This TCR came from a female donor with papillary thyroid cancer or a benign thyroid nodule (not recorded which). Some clones in this sample may be carry-over from other donors' samples. Sequenced material: blood. The chain's CDR3 is CASSKGEGNYGYTF. The CDR3 coding sequence is TGCGCCAGCAGCAAAGGGGAAGGTAACTATGGCTACACCTTC.